In its sample, the clone carrying this T cell receptor beta chain was seen once. Germline CDR1 reads MDHEN; CDR2 reads SYDVKM. After removal of 5 bases from V and 2 bases from J, the junction contained 8 bases not matched to a gene. This CDR3 region has 16 residues. Clones were sequenced by immunoSEQ multiplex PCR, and TCRdb holds only the in-frame ones, with some missing. The table shows 43,000 or so clones, with about 88% occurring only once. The data were taken from a study of OX40 agonist ivuxolimab in advanced cancers. Study summary: Among those enrolled, mean age was roughly 62 years (range about 23 to 79) and 70% to 85% were male.

The material was CD4+ or CD8+ T cells sorted from blood, obtained in a trial of the OX40 agonist ivuxolimab. The gene calls are TRBV28 and TRBJ1-5; 8 bases map to TRBD1. The TCR originated in an adult with an advanced solid tumor such as melanoma, head and neck, liver or kidney cancer. CDR3 loop: CASSHTDRAGNQPQHF. For the CDR3, the DNA is TGTGCCAGCAGTCACACGGACAGGGCCGGCAATCAGCCCCAGCATTTT.